One sample yielded the 27 T cell receptor beta chains listed below, sequenced in a study of vaccination and CD4 T cells after COVID-19. As for treatment: roughly 11-day PBMC culture with coronavirus spike peptide pools or control peptides (ViraFEST assay). The Oncomine TCR Beta short-read assay sequenced DNA from cultured CD4+ T cells. TCRdb analysed the PCR reads with MiXCR anew, one entry per CDR3 protein. The sample comprises 8,500 or so distinct CDR3 sequences, about 61% of which are singletons, and about a quarter rests with the top ten. These TCRs' antigens remain unknown. Sequenced sample: CD4+ T cells from blood, cultured in vitro. These receptors came from a human donor who had recovered from COVID-19.

This chain connects TRBV7-9 to TRBJ2-5; D call uncertain. Trimming shortened V by 0 bases and J by 7 bases, and 3 bases separated the two germline ends. This CDR3 is 11 amino acids long. Germline loops: CDR1 SEHNR, CDR2 FQNEAQ (reference sequence). Here the CDR3 DNA reads TGTGCCAGCAGCTTAGCGGGGACCCAGTACTTC. It codes for CASSLAGTQYF.

The gene calls are TRBV7-2 and TRBJ2-1; D ambiguous. Germline V gives CDR1 SGHTA, CDR2 FQGNSA. The CDR3 runs 11 residues. The germline V and J ends were trimmed by 5 bases and 5 bases, with 4 bases remaining between them. CDR3 nucleotide sequence: TGTGCCAGCAGCCCCCACAATGAGCAGTTCTTC. It codes for CASSPHNEQFF.

V gene TRBV9 combines with J gene TRBJ2-7, with 9 bases lining up with TRBD1. V was pared by 4 bases and J by 7 bases, with 9 bases of the junction left unmatched. Germline V CDR1 and CDR2: SGDLS, YYNGEE. The CDR3 totals 14 residues. CDR3 amino acids: CASSTRDRVREQYF. The CDR3 nucleotides read TGTGCCAGCAGCACAAGGGACAGGGTCAGGGAGCAGTACTTC.

The chain carries TRBV6-1 and TRBJ1-2; D perhaps matches TRBD1 (5 bases). Germline V gene sequence: CDR1 MNHNS, CDR2 SASEGT. The CDR3 runs 13 residues. V lost 10 bases and J 1 base, leaving 13 bases between the germline ends. As DNA, the CDR3 is TGTGCCACCCAGGACACCAATAACTATGGCTACACCTTC. Translating it yields CATQDTNNYGYTF.

This clonotype was picked up a small number of times. This chain links TRBV7-2 with TRBJ1-2; 8 bases map to TRBD1. Per the germline V gene, CDR1 is SGHTA and CDR2 is FQGNSA. The CDR3 has 11 residues. Germline trimming cut 5 bases from V and 12 bases from J; bases unmatched to any gene: 5. CDR3 DNA: TGTGCCAGCAGCGCGGACAGGGTCCACACCTTC. Translated: CASSADRVHTF. The variable domain in full, with the rest retrieved from reference TRBV7-2 and TRBJ1-2, is GAGVSQSPSNKVTEKGKDVELRCDPISGHTALYWYRQSLGQGLEFLIYFQGNSAPDKSGLPSDRFSAERTGGSVSTLTIQRTQQEDSAVYLCASSADRVHTFGSGTRLTVV.

The chain has TRBV20-1 and TRBJ2-7; D might be TRBD2 (6 bases). Trimming shortened V by 0 bases and J by 2 bases, and 14 bases separated the two germline ends. This CDR3 contains 15 residues. Germline V CDR1 and CDR2: DFQATT, SNEGSKA (reference sequence). The CDR3 loop is CSARDRSGPTYEQYF. CDR3 nucleotides: TGCAGTGCTAGAGATAGGAGCGGGCCCACCTACGAGCAGTACTTC.

This chain uses TRBV30 with TRBJ2-7; a possible D gene is TRBD2 (6 bases). The CDR3 extends over 14 amino acids. Germline V CDR1 and CDR2: GTSNPN, SVGIG (reference sequence). V lost 0 bases and J 7 bases, leaving 16 bases between the germline ends. The CDR3 coding sequence is TGTGCCTGGAGTGTACGGACGGGAGTGAGTGAGCAGTACTTC. Translated: CAWSVRTGVSEQYF. Using reference TRBV30 and TRBJ2-7 for the parts outside the CDR3, the full variable domain is SQTIHQWPATLVQPVGSPLSLECTVEGTSNPNLYWYRQAAGRGLQLLFYSVGIGQISSEVPQNLSASRPQDRQFILSSKKLLLSDSGFYLCAWSVRTGVSEQYFGPGTRLTVT.

The chain carries TRBV7-8 and TRBJ1-2, with 8 bases aligning to TRBD1. The germline V gene has CDR1 SGHVS and CDR2 FQNEAQ. V dropped 5 bases and J dropped 4; count of bases not matched to a gene: 3. CDR3 length: 13 residues. DNA of the CDR3: TGTGCCAGCAGCCCCGACAGGGGCTATGGCTACACCTTC. Amino acid sequence: CASSPDRGYGYTF.

The chain uses TRBV20-1 and TRBJ2-5, with D possibly being TRBD1 or TRBD2 (5 bases each). The V gene's germline CDR1 is DFQATT and CDR2 SNEGSKA (reference sequence). V was clipped by 0 bases and J by 5 bases, with 16 bases between them. The CDR3 spans 15 residues. CDR3 sequence (DNA): TGCAGTGCTAGAGATCACCGGGACGGAGGTGAGACCCAGTACTTC. It is translated as CSARDHRDGGETQYF.

This chain uses TRBV20-1 with TRBJ1-6, with 7 positions matching TRBD1. The CDR3 is 15 amino acids. Germline CDR1 and CDR2: DFQATT and SNEGSKA (reference sequence). The V segment lost 3 bases and the J segment 2 bases; nucleotides outside the gene matches: 4. CDR3 residues: CSARLGTAYNSPLHF. The DNA for the CDR3 is TGCAGTGCTAGGTTGGGGACAGCCTATAATTCACCCCTCCACTTT.

The chain combines TRBV11-3 with TRBJ2-5; D unclear. The germline CDR1 and CDR2 sequences are SGHNT and YENEEA. Trimming stripped 1 base from V and 6 bases from J, with 12 bases between. The CDR3 spans 14 residues. CDR3 protein: CASSLGSRKQTQYF. DNA for the CDR3: TGTGCCAGCAGCTTAGGATCTCGGAAGCAGACCCAGTACTTC.

The CDR3 here is CSAAPAADTEAFF. The DNA of the CDR3 is TGCAGTGCTGCCCCGGCAGCCGACACTGAAGCTTTCTTT. The chain has TRBV20-1 and TRBJ1-1; unclear D gene. Germline V gene lookup returns CDR1 DFQATT and CDR2 SNEGSKA (reference sequence). With 5 bases removed from V and 3 bases from J, the gap between germline ends came to 13 bases. This CDR3 has 13 residues.

This clonotype was seen more than once but under ten times. The chain joins TRBV7-9 to TRBJ1-6; D possibly corresponds to TRBD1 (5 bases). CDR3 length equals 15 residues. The germline V gene encodes CDR1 SEHNR and CDR2 FQNEAQ (reference sequence). With 5 bases removed from V and 13 bases from J, the gap between germline ends came to 21 bases. CDR3 amino acids: CASSPRGDPPLPLHF. In nucleotides, the CDR3 is TGTGCCAGCAGCCCTAGGGGCGACCCGCCTCTGCCCCTCCACTTT.

This chain connects TRBV7-8 to TRBJ2-5, with 8 positions matching TRBD1. The CDR3 sequence is 16 residues long. CDR1 is SGHVS and CDR2 is FQNEAQ in the germline V gene. The V segment lost 3 bases and the J segment 12 bases; nucleotides outside the gene matches: 18. CDR3 amino acids: CASSLGRGRLGTGEYF. Written as DNA, the CDR3 is TGTGCCAGCAGCTTGGGCAGGGGGCGACTTGGCACGGGGGAGTACTTC.

The V and J genes are TRBV7-2 and TRBJ2-5; 15 bases map to TRBD2. The CDR3 has 17 amino acids. CDR1 is SGHTA, CDR2 FQGNSA, per germline. V trimming: 5 bases; J trimming: 5 bases; junction bases outside the gene matches: 9. CDR3 loop: CASSLGTSGRRGETQYF. CDR3 sequence (DNA): TGTGCCAGCAGCCTAGGGACTAGCGGGAGGCGGGGGGAGACCCAGTACTTC.

This clonotype was detected only once. The chain uses TRBV5-1 and TRBJ1-1; a possible D gene is TRBD1 (5 bases). From germline, CDR1 is SGHRS and CDR2 YFSETQ. The CDR3 is 14 amino acids. Trimming pared 5 bases from V and 1 base from J, leaving 12 bases between. This CDR3 is CASRGGTANTEAFF. CDR3 DNA: TGCGCCAGCAGGGGAGGGACCGCGAACACTGAAGCTTTCTTT.

V is TRBV28 and J is TRBJ2-7; D remains ambiguous. The germline V and J ends were trimmed by 5 bases and 4 bases, with 6 bases remaining between them. The CDR3 is 11 amino acids. Germline assignment: CDR1 MDHEN and CDR2 SYDVKM. Here the CDR3 DNA reads TGTGCCAGCAGTACTACTTACGAGCAGTACTTC. Its translation is CASSTTYEQYF.

This clonotype was counted only a few times. CDR3 DNA: TGTGCCAGCAGTCCCCCTTCAGGAGGAGGCTACACCTTC. Protein: CASSPPSGGGYTF. The chain is built from TRBV28 and TRBJ1-2; D gene uncertain. The CDR3 has 13 residues. CDR1 and CDR2 (germline): MDHEN, SYDVKM. The V end was cut by 5 bases, the J end by 8 bases, with 15 bases between.

J is TRBJ1-5 and V is TRBV7-2; a weak D match, TRBD1 (6 bases). Germline V CDR1 and CDR2: SGHTA, FQGNSA. V was pared by 0 bases and J by 1 base, with 7 bases between. The CDR3 runs 15 residues. The CDR3: CASSLADRSNQPQHF. The CDR3 DNA reads as TGTGCCAGCAGCTTAGCAGACAGGAGCAATCAGCCCCAGCATTTT. Using reference TRBV7-2 and TRBJ1-5 for the parts outside the CDR3, the full variable domain is GAGVSQSPSNKVTEKGKDVELRCDPISGHTALYWYRQSLGQGLEFLIYFQGNSAPDKSGLPSDRFSAERTGGSVSTLTIQRTQQEDSAVYLCASSLADRSNQPQHFGDGTRLSIL.

The genes are TRBV7-2 and TRBJ2-7, with D tentatively TRBD1 or TRBD2 (5 bases each). The length of the CDR3 is 15 residues. The V and J ends lost 3 bases and 7 bases respectively, with 19 bases between them. Germline V gives CDR1 SGHTA, CDR2 FQGNSA. Here the CDR3 reads CASSLAGTERGEQYF. The CDR3 nucleotides are TGTGCCAGCAGCTTGGCAGGGACCGAACGGGGTGAGCAGTACTTC.

This clonotype was seen only a few times. V gene TRBV7-2 combines with J gene TRBJ2-7; no clear D gene. Germline CDR1 reads SGHTA; CDR2 reads FQGNSA. Trimming stripped 0 bases from V and 7 bases from J, with 13 bases between. The CDR3 consists of 14 residues. CDR3 protein: CASSLAQAGREQYF. The CDR3 DNA follows: TGTGCCAGCAGCTTAGCGCAGGCAGGCAGGGAGCAGTACTTC.

This clonotype occurred a few times. The rearrangement uses TRBV7-9 and TRBJ1-6; D is uncertain. CDR3 size: 12 residues. V was pared by 5 bases and J by 14 bases, with 13 bases between. Germline V CDR1 and CDR2: SEHNR, FQNEAQ (reference sequence). In nucleotides, the CDR3 is TGTGCCAGCAGCCGAAATACGGGGACCCTCCACTTT. It specifies CASSRNTGTLHF.

This sequence joins TRBV20-1 and TRBJ2-1; weak D call: TRBD2 (6 bases). This CDR3 comprises 12 residues. Germline V gene lookup returns CDR1 DFQATT and CDR2 SNEGSKA (reference sequence). Trimming left V 0 bases short and J 9 bases short, with 9 bases between. For the CDR3, the DNA is TGCAGTGCTAGAGATACAGCGGGTGAGCAGTTCTTC. It yields the protein CSARDTAGEQFF.

This clonotype was counted between two and nine times. V is TRBV20-1 and J is TRBJ2-1; no clear D. The CDR3 length is 13 residues. CDR1 and CDR2 (germline): DFQATT, SNEGSKA (reference sequence). V gave up 1 base and J gave up 9 bases, with 13 bases separating them. The CDR3 region is CSARGPRVSEQFF. DNA for the CDR3: TGCAGTGCTAGAGGCCCTAGAGTCAGTGAGCAGTTCTTC.

The chain employs TRBV10-3 and TRBJ1-2; D is unclear. Looked up from germline, CDR1 is ENHRY and CDR2 is SYGVKD. The CDR3 contains 13 residues. Trimming removed 2 bases from V and 4 bases from J, with 8 bases in between. CDR3 coding DNA: TGTGCCATCAGTGAGAATGCAGCCTATGGCTACACCTTC. Residues: CAISENAAYGYTF.

In its sample, this clonotype was seen a few times. The chain uses TRBV20-1 and TRBJ1-5, with 7 bases matching TRBD1. Germline CDR1 is DFQATT and CDR2 is SNEGSKA (reference sequence). Trimming at V came to 4 bases and at J to 6 bases, leaving 3 bases not matched to a gene. CDR3 length: 12 residues. CDR3 DNA sequence: TGCAGTGCTACCACAGGGGCTCAGCCCCAGCATTTT. Translating it yields CSATTGAQPQHF.

V and J are TRBV28 and TRBJ1-2, with D possibly TRBD1 on 5 matching bases. Germline assignment: CDR1 MDHEN and CDR2 SYDVKM. The CDR3 has 13 amino acids. The V gene lost 6 bases and the J gene lost 4 bases, with 12 bases spanning the gap. The DNA of the CDR3 is TGTGCCAGCAGAGACGGGGGGAGCTATGGCTACACCTTC. Encoded protein: CASRDGGSYGYTF.